This TCR beta chain was obtained from a study of blood T cell repertoires in COVID-19. For the study at large: Material from acute and convalescent COVID-19 was sourced from the United States, Italy and Spain. PBMCs, B-cell-depleted T cells, or T cells provided the cDNA or gDNA that made up the material.

In the authors' workflow: Reference gene primers were amplified, and this amplification served to estimate nucleated cell counts. Generated by immunoSEQ multiplex PCR, the TCRdb table keeps only in-frame clones and is missing some. The D gene and trimming were derived from the DNA, and the V and J assignments and clone size from that table. Seen here are roughly 160,000 clones, about 82% observed once, and the top ten hold around 8%. Seattle researchers signed up patients amid active infection and tracked them longitudinally. This CDR3 is 14 amino acids long. V lost 6 bases and J lost 7; bases outside the gene matches: 10. Germline loops: CDR1 MNHEY, CDR2 SMNVEV (reference sequence).

The clonotype originates from a woman over 75 with COVID-19, enrolled during active disease. What was sequenced was peripheral blood. The V and J genes are TRBV27 and TRBJ2-3; the match to TRBD2 covers 7 bases. The CDR3: CASRPILAAYTQYF. DNA of the CDR3: TGTGCCAGCAGGCCAATCCTAGCGGCGTATACGCAGTATTTT.